This TCR beta chain stems from a study of Ad26.COV2.S vaccination and SARS-CoV-2 variants. Study context: Administration of Ad26.COV2.S was intramuscular, either once or twice 56 days apart. Whole-study results and caveats: Vaccine recipients and placebo recipients showed similar non-spike TCR breadth.

The treatment was: around 19 received Ad26.COV2.S at low or high dose, single or two shots; roughly five received placebo; per-sample allocation not given. Day 63 after the first injection of vaccine or placebo was the sampling time. Boston supplied an adult donor aged 18-55 years. Spike of the Wuhan-strain SARS-CoV-2 was expressed by an Ad26 vector, which formed the vaccine. As to this clone: Its antigen is currently unknown.

The CDR3 loop spans 14 amino acids. V was shortened by 4 bases and J by 4 bases, with 15 bases between the two germline ends. Germline CDR1 is SGHRS and CDR2 is YFSETQ. The table came from immunoSEQ multiplex PCR; TCRdb's copy has only in-frame clones and leaves some out. The sample includes some 480,000 clones, roughly 89% of them seen just once. This TCR came from a person between 18 and 60 years old who received the Ad26.COV2.S COVID-19 vaccine or a placebo. The sample here was peripheral blood, taken in a trial of Ad26.COV2.S vaccine versus placebo. The chain is built from TRBV5-1 and TRBJ2-7; TRBD2 is a possible D gene (6 bases). CDR3 in amino acids: CASSPGLSPYEQYF. For the CDR3, the DNA is TGCGCCAGCAGCCCGGGACTTTCCCCTTACGAGCAGTACTTC.